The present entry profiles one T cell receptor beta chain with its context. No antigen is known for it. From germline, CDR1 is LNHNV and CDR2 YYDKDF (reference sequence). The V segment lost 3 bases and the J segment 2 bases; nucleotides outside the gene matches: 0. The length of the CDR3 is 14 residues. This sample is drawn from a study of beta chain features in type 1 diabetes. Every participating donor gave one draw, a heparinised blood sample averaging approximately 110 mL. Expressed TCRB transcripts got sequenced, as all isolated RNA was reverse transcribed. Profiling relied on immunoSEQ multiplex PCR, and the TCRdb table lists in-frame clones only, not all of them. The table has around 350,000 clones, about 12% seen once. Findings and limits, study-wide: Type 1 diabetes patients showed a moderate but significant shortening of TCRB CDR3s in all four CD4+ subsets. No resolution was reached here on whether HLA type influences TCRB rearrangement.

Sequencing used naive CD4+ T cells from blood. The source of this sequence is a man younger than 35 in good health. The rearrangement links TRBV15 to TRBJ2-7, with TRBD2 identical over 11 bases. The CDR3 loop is CATSRTSGTYEQYF. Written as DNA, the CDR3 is TGTGCCACCAGCAGGACTAGCGGGACCTACGAGCAGTACTTC.